The T cell receptor (beta chain) described here comes from a study of T-cell memory formation after mild COVID-19. Study-level findings and limits: Memory cells collected pre-infection included some clones that later responded, suggesting cross-reactive memory joined. For second-wave clones that peaked at day 37, SARS-CoV-2 specificity went unverified.

This clonotype has a handful of counts. What it recognizes is unknown. TCR alpha and TCR beta cDNA libraries with sample barcodes and UMIs came from 5'RACE using constant-segment primers. TCRdb passed the 5' RACE reads through MiXCR, listing each CDR3 protein once. The table lists approximately 580,000 distinct CDR3 sequences, roughly 22% of them singletons, with 9.5% to 15% in the top ten. This CDR3 is built from 15 residues. Unmatched junction bases numbered 8, after V lost 7 bases and J lost 3 bases. In germline, CDR1 is KGHDR, CDR2 SFDVKD. The sequencing sample was made of PBMCs or a T cell subset sorted from them (not recorded which). The TCR originated in an adult woman who had mild COVID-19 (a few samples of this study predate the infection). Cell type and time point are not known. V gene TRBV24-1 combines with J gene TRBJ1-5; 7 bases agree with TRBD1. The CDR3 sequence: CATSEGQINNQPQHF. CDR3 DNA: TGTGCCACCAGCGAGGGACAGATAAACAATCAGCCCCAGCATTTT.